This record concerns one TCR beta chain sequence. Its specificity is not known. The data were obtained in a study of T cell responses to AZD1222 COVID-19 vaccine. Across the whole study: Analysis merged second doses at about 4 or about 12 weeks.

This CDR3 comprises 18 residues. Trimming stripped 1 base from V and 2 bases from J, with 21 bases between. The germline V gene has CDR1 SGHTA and CDR2 FQGNSA. Study outcomes and limitations: The repertoires were collected only after the peak T cell response. Close to half of all spike-specific TCRs reportedly target regions of the variants that are unmutated. Spike was spanned by vaccine-associated CD4 TCRs, with dominance at 160-218 and 743-854.

This table comes from immunoSEQ multiplex PCR, and its TCRdb copy is limited to in-frame clones, with some not included. The repertoire has roughly 150,000 clones, about 90% of them found once; the top ten carry 1.2% to 1.5%. This specimen was peripheral blood, taken on day 0 of AZD1222 vaccination. This sequence was found in an adult in good health. The rearrangement joins TRBV7-2 to TRBJ2-7, with D possibly TRBD1 on 6 matching bases. The CDR3 coding sequence is TGTGCCAGCAGCTTAGGTGTTCCCGGGACAACATTCGCCTACGAGCAGTACTTC. It codes for CASSLGVPGTTFAYEQYF.